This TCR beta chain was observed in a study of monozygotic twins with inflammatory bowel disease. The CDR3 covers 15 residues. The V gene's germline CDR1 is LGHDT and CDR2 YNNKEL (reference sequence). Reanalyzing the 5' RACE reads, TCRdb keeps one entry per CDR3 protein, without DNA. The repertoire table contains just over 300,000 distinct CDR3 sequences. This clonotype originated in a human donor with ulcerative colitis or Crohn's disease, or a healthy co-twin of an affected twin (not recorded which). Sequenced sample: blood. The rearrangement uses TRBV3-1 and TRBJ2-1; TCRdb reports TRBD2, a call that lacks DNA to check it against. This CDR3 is CASSQKRMGDHEQFF.